What follows are 29 T cell receptor beta chains derived from one specimen sequenced in a study of cytomegalovirus exposure and HLA in healthy donors. The PCR was carried out with 60 Vbeta primers and 13 Jbeta primers. Assay: immunoSEQ multiplex PCR; the TCRdb copy retains only in-frame clones and omits some. The sample shows roughly 110,000 clones, around 72% of them seen only once. The sequenced sample was PBMCs. These receptors all stem from a woman aged 40-49 years in good health and CMV-seropositive.

The V gene is TRBV5-1, the J gene TRBJ2-3; D is possibly TRBD1 (6 bases). Germline V gives CDR1 SGHRS, CDR2 YFSETQ. The V and J ends lost 0 bases and 5 bases respectively, with 22 bases between them. CDR3 length: 18 residues. The chain's CDR3 is CASSLEIVGARVGDTQYF. CDR3 nucleotide sequence: TGCGCCAGCAGCTTGGAAATCGTGGGGGCACGGGTGGGAGATACGCAGTATTTT.

CDR3 coding DNA: TGTGCCAGCAGCTTGGAACAGACCAACACCGGGGAGCTGTTTTTT. Its translation: CASSLEQTNTGELFF. The chain uses TRBV5-4 and TRBJ2-2; unclear D gene. The V gene lost 0 bases and the J gene lost 2 bases, with 8 bases spanning the gap. CDR1 is SGHNT, CDR2 YYREEE, per germline (reference sequence). CDR3 size: 15 residues.

V usage is TRBV6-5 and J usage is TRBJ1-6; the D gene is possibly TRBD1 (5 bases). CDR1 MNHEY and CDR2 SVGAGI come from the germline V gene. The CDR3 runs 16 residues. V dropped 0 bases and J dropped 6 bases, with 12 bases sitting between them. The CDR3 protein is CASSYSSVQGNSPLHF. CDR3 bases: TGTGCCAGCAGTTACTCGAGCGTCCAGGGTAATTCACCCCTCCACTTT.

This clone showed up just a few times. This rearrangement joins TRBV2 to TRBJ1-3; tentative D call: TRBD1 (5 bases). Germline V gene lookup returns CDR1 SNHLY and CDR2 FYNNEI. With 6 bases removed from V and 2 bases from J, the gap between germline ends came to 14 bases. CDR3 length equals 15 residues. The CDR3 sequence: CASSGGLPPGNTIYF. CDR3 nucleotides: TGTGCCAGCAGCGGGGGTCTCCCGCCTGGAAACACCATATATTTT.

This chain links TRBV27 with TRBJ2-7; D might be TRBD2 (5 bases). Trimming removed 3 bases from V and 2 bases from J, with 11 bases in between. Germline-derived CDR1 and CDR2 are MNHEY and SMNVEV (reference sequence). This CDR3 is built from 14 residues. The CDR3 loop reads CASSLKRETYEQYF. Here the CDR3 DNA reads TGTGCCAGCAGTTTGAAGAGGGAAACCTACGAGCAGTACTTC.

The V gene is TRBV5-6, the J gene TRBJ2-7; possibly TRBD2 for D (6 bases). The V end was cut by 4 bases, the J end by 6 bases, with 11 bases between. This CDR3 is built from 12 residues. The germline V gene encodes CDR1 SGHDT and CDR2 YYEEEE. Here the CDR3 reads CASSPTGGEQYF. Here the CDR3 DNA reads TGTGCCAGCAGCCCAACCGGGGGCGAGCAGTACTTC.

This sequence joins TRBV13 and TRBJ1-1, with D hard to call. The ends were cut back, 1 base at V and 6 bases at J, with 6 bases in the middle. CDR1 PRHDT and CDR2 FYEKMQ come from the germline V gene (reference sequence). The CDR3 contains 12 residues. The CDR3 region is CASSLVSAEAFF. The DNA of the CDR3 is TGTGCCAGCAGCTTAGTTTCGGCTGAAGCTTTCTTT.

The genes are TRBV19 and TRBJ2-7; possibly TRBD1 for D (5 bases). Trimming took off 1 base at V and 3 bases at J, with 13 bases between the two ends. Germline CDR1 and CDR2: LNHDA and SQIVND (reference sequence). The CDR3 contains 15 residues. CDR3 DNA sequence: TGTGCCAGTAGTATAGGTCAAGGACATATCTACGAGCAGTACTTC. This translates into CASSIGQGHIYEQYF.

This clone came up once. V gene TRBV19 combines with J gene TRBJ1-4; TRBD1 matches at 7 bases. V gave up 10 bases and J gave up 4 bases; unmatched junction bases: 9. The V gene's germline CDR1 is LNHDA and CDR2 SQIVND (reference sequence). This CDR3 contains 14 residues. The CDR3 reads CATKPGQNNEKLFF. CDR3 sequence (DNA): TGTGCCACCAAACCGGGACAGAATAATGAAAAACTGTTTTTT. Combining the CDR3 with reference TRBV19 and TRBJ1-4 gives the whole variable domain DGGITQSPKYLFRKEGQNVTLSCEQNLNHDAMYWYRQDPGQGLRLIYYSQIVNDFQKGDIAEGYSVSREKKESFPLTVTSAQKNPTAFYLCATKPGQNNEKLFFGSGTQLSVL.

The chain employs TRBV10-1 and TRBJ1-5; 7 nucleotides match TRBD1. This CDR3 is built from 15 residues. Trimming cost V 2 bases and J 5 bases; bases outside gene matches: 6. CDR1 and CDR2 from the germline V gene are WNHNN and SYGVQD (reference sequence). The CDR3 bases are TGCGCCAGCAGTGAGCCCGGGACAGCCCATCAGCCCCAGCATTTT. This codes for CASSEPGTAHQPQHF.

A single count supports this clone. V usage is TRBV21-1 and J usage is TRBJ1-4; the table's D call, TRBD1, has no DNA check behind it. TRBV21-1 is assigned pseudogene status. The CDR3 covers 17 residues. This CDR3 is CASSKVDRARWSEKLFF. The CDR3, as DNA: TGTGCCAGCAGCAAAGTGGACAGGGCAAGATGGAGTGAAAAACTGTTTTTT.

The chain combines TRBV5-1 with TRBJ2-1, with D uncertain. CDR3 length: 15 amino acids. The ends were cut back, 4 bases at V and 3 bases at J, with 14 bases in the middle. Per germline, CDR1 SGHRS and CDR2 YFSETQ. This CDR3 is CASSPSGGSYNEQFF. The CDR3 nucleotides read TGCGCCAGCAGCCCATCCGGCGGCAGCTACAATGAGCAGTTCTTC.

The V call is TRBV7-9, the J call TRBJ1-5; no definite D call. This CDR3 contains 12 residues. The germline CDR1 and CDR2 sequences are SEHNR and FQNEAQ (reference sequence). The V end lost 5 bases, the J end lost 4 bases, and 6 bases lay between the germline ends. The CDR3 DNA sequence: TGTGCCAGCAGCCTAATTAATCAGCCCCAGCATTTT. It is translated as CASSLINQPQHF.

This clone showed up just once. V is TRBV2 and J is TRBJ2-5, with TRBD1 matching over 9 bases. This CDR3 is built from 12 residues. Germline V gene data show CDR1 as SNHLY and CDR2 as FYNNEI. Trimming removed 7 bases from V and 9 bases from J; junction bases left unmatched: 6. The CDR3 DNA sequence: TGTGCCAGCACCCGGGACAGGGAGGCCCAGTACTTC. Translating gives CASTRDREAQYF.

The chain recombines TRBV18 with TRBJ1-4; the match to TRBD1 covers 7 bases. The germline V gene encodes CDR1 KGHSH and CDR2 LQKENI. J gave up 7 bases and V 6 bases, and 11 bases lay outside the gene matches. This CDR3 contains 15 residues. CDR3 sequence (DNA): TGTGCCAGCTCGCCAGACAGGGACGACTTTGAAAAACTGTTTTTT. Encoded protein: CASSPDRDDFEKLFF.

The chain joins TRBV2 to TRBJ2-3, with D unresolved. CDR3 length: 16 residues. Trimming left V 0 bases short and J 2 bases short, with 12 bases between. Germline V gives CDR1 SNHLY, CDR2 FYNNEI. DNA of the CDR3: TGTGCCAGCAGTGAAGCGTGGCCTGGGCCCACAGATACGCAGTATTTT. This sequence encodes CASSEAWPGPTDTQYF.

In this sample, this clone turned up once. CDR3 coding DNA: TGCGCCAGCAGCCAAGCTCGGCGGAGAGAGCAGTACTTC. Its translation: CASSQARRREQYF. The chain combines TRBV4-3 with TRBJ2-7; unclear D gene. This CDR3 is 13 amino acids long. Germline lookup yields CDR1 LGHNA and CDR2 YSLEER. Trimming shortened V by 1 base and J by 7 bases, and 11 bases separated the two germline ends.

The chain recombines TRBV5-1 with TRBJ2-3, with D possibly TRBD2 on 5 matching bases. V lost 0 bases, J lost 4 bases, and 6 bases lay in between. Germline values: CDR1 SGHRS, CDR2 YFSETQ. This CDR3 comprises 13 residues. CDR3 amino acids: CASSLGRADTQYF. Written as DNA, the CDR3 is TGCGCCAGCAGCTTGGGGCGGGCAGATACGCAGTATTTT. Using reference TRBV5-1 and TRBJ2-3 for the parts outside the CDR3, the full variable domain is KAGVTQTPRYLIKTRGQQVTLSCSPISGHRSVSWYQQTPGQGLQFLFEYFSETQRNKGNFPGRFSGRQFSNSRSEMNVSTLELGDSALYLCASSLGRADTQYFGPGTRLTVL.

The chain uses TRBV6-6 and TRBJ1-2, with TRBD1 matching 9 bases. CDR3 length: 15 amino acids. Unmatched junction bases numbered 4, after V lost 5 bases and J lost 0 bases. CDR1 and CDR2 (germline): MNHNY, SVGAGI (reference sequence). The CDR3 bases are TGTGCCAGCAGTGACCGACAGGGGGCTAACTATGGCTACACCTTC. It codes for CASSDRQGANYGYTF.

The chain recombines TRBV30 with TRBJ2-1; no clear D gene. CDR1 is GTSNPN, CDR2 SVGIG, per germline (reference sequence). With 5 bases removed from V and 6 bases from J, the gap between germline ends came to 14 bases. CDR3 length: 13 amino acids. This CDR3 is CAWSPGALNEQFF. The CDR3 coding sequence is TGTGCCTGGTCCCCTGGAGCCCTCAATGAGCAGTTCTTC.

The chain couples TRBV7-2 to TRBJ1-6; 10 bases map to TRBD1. The CDR3 has 14 amino acids. Looked up from germline, CDR1 is SGHTA and CDR2 is FQGNSA. J was trimmed by 9 bases and V by 5 bases; bases with no gene match: 4. The CDR3: CASSQGQGGSPLHF. The DNA for the CDR3 is TGTGCCAGCAGCCAAGGACAGGGGGGTTCACCCCTCCACTTT.

V gene TRBV6-1 combines with J gene TRBJ1-4; D gene uncertain. Germline values: CDR1 MNHNS, CDR2 SASEGT. The CDR3 totals 15 residues. The V end was cut by 2 bases, the J end by 10 bases, with 17 bases between. CDR3 in DNA: TGTGCCAGCAGTGAAATTTGGGGTAGCGAGGCAAAACTGTTTTTT. Translation gives CASSEIWGSEAKLFF.

This clone was counted only a few times. The gene calls are TRBV4-2 and TRBJ1-2; D call uncertain. V was cut by 3 bases and J by 2 bases, with 10 bases left in between. This CDR3 has 14 amino acids. Germline V gene data show CDR1 as LGHNA and CDR2 as YNFKEQ. CDR3 amino acids: CASSHGTENYGYTF. The CDR3 DNA follows: TGTGCCAGCAGCCATGGTACAGAAAACTATGGCTACACCTTC.

This sequence joins TRBV13 and TRBJ2-7; D not certain. V was trimmed by 5 bases and J by 10 bases, leaving 15 bases between them. CDR1 is PRHDT, CDR2 FYEKMQ, per germline (reference sequence). The CDR3 is made up of 12 amino acids. The CDR3 region has the DNA TGTGCCAGCAGCCACATCTCAGGTCGACAGTACTTC. Its translation is CASSHISGRQYF. Full variable domain (missing parts from reference TRBV13 and TRBJ2-7): AAGVIQSPRHLIKEKRETATLKCYPIPRHDTVYWYQQGPGQDPQFLISFYEKMQSDKGSIPDRFSAQQFSDYHSELNMSSLELGDSALYFCASSHISGRQYFGPGTRLTVT.

This clone was seen once. This CDR3 reads CASRQTGGGGYTF. CDR3 DNA sequence: TGCGCCAGCAGGCAGACAGGGGGCGGTGGCTACACCTTC. The V call is TRBV5-1, the J call TRBJ1-2; TRBD1 aligns across 10 bases. Germline V gene lookup returns CDR1 SGHRS and CDR2 YFSETQ. This CDR3 region has 13 residues. With 5 bases clipped from V and 7 bases from J, the junction kept 5 bases outside the gene matches. Using reference TRBV5-1 and TRBJ1-2 for the parts outside the CDR3, the full variable domain is KAGVTQTPRYLIKTRGQQVTLSCSPISGHRSVSWYQQTPGQGLQFLFEYFSETQRNKGNFPGRFSGRQFSNSRSEMNVSTLELGDSALYLCASRQTGGGGYTFGSGTRLTVV.

The rearrangement uses TRBV10-3 and TRBJ2-4, with 7 bases identical to TRBD2. The CDR3 is 15 amino acids. With 4 bases clipped from V and 5 bases from J, the junction kept 8 bases outside the gene matches. Germline V gene sequence: CDR1 ENHRY, CDR2 SYGVKD. The CDR3 bases are TGTGCCATCAGTGTGGGGGGGTTGTCCGAAAACATTCAGTACTTC. It specifies CAISVGGLSENIQYF.

This clone appeared once. The V gene is TRBV29-1, the J gene TRBJ1-1, with TRBD1 identical over 7 bases. Germline V gene lookup returns CDR1 SQVTM and CDR2 ANQGSEA. CDR3 size: 12 residues. Trimming at V came to 6 bases and at J to 6 bases, leaving 7 bases not matched to a gene. The CDR3 DNA is TGCAGCGTCCCAAACCAGGGGGCTGAAGCTTTCTTT. It codes for CSVPNQGAEAFF. The full variable domain, completed using reference TRBV29-1 and TRBJ1-1, is SAVISQKPSRDICQRGTSLTIQCQVDSQVTMMFWYRQQPGQSLTLIATANQGSEATYESGFVIDKFPISRPNLTFSTLTVSNMSPEDSSIYLCSVPNQGAEAFFGQGTRLTVV.

The V gene is TRBV30, the J gene TRBJ2-7; 8 bases match TRBD1. There are 12 residues in the CDR3. The J segment lost 7 bases and the V segment lost 4 bases, leaving 6 bases of the junction unmatched. Germline values: CDR1 GTSNPN, CDR2 SVGIG (reference sequence). CDR3 sequence (DNA): TGTGCCTGGAACAGGGGGTGGGAGGAGCAGTACTTC. It translates to CAWNRGWEEQYF.

The chain couples TRBV6-6 to TRBJ2-4; TRBD1 matches 10 bases. This CDR3 has 16 amino acids. The junction had 3 bases not matched to a gene; V was cut back by 4 bases and J by 0 bases. Germline V gene lookup returns CDR1 MNHNY and CDR2 SVGAGI (reference sequence). Written as DNA, the CDR3 is TGTGCCAGCAGTTTAGGACAGGGGGTAGCCAAAAACATTCAGTACTTC. This encodes CASSLGQGVAKNIQYF.